The entry below describes one TCR beta chain. This clonotype came up many times. No cognate antigen has been identified for it. Qualities for individual bases were not recorded, and no much larger clone is one base off. The data were taken from a study of T-cell reconstitution after alpha-beta-depleted transplantation in children (dated by TCRdb to about 2016). Broadly, across the study: T-cell immune reconstitution after TCRalphabeta/CD19-depleted allogeneic hematopoietic cell transplantation in children was quantitatively tracked in the study by means of TCR repertoire profiling.

The full study reports these points: In some patients, high TCRbeta diversity at day 60 was attributed to recipient T cells and intrathymic progenitors that had survived conditioning. About two months after transplant, the apparently early recovery of alphabetaT-cell counts reportedly depended on just several hundred clones that had expanded rapidly and came from non-depleted graft cells. Hyperexpanded clone frequencies declined over subsequent months; after one year, T-cell counts and TCRbeta diversity were mostly attributed to newly produced T cells.

The V end gives up 5 bases and the J end 3 bases, leaving 12 bases in the junction not matched to a gene. CDR1 DFQATT and CDR2 SNEGSKA are derived from the germline V gene (reference sequence). Spanning cysteine to phenylalanine, the CDR3 consists of 15 amino acids. Solely the CDR3 DNA is kept, with 45 bases framed from the first base. The library was generated by PCR. Reads for this sample came from an Illumina HiSeq 2500. Molecular barcoding was employed in the preparation of TCR libraries, with unique molecular identifiers being used to normalize TCRbeta repertoire quantification. TCRdb reprocessed the public reads (quality trimming at Q25 with fastp, clone calling with MiXCR) and kept in-frame beta chains. Every CDR3 protein is listed once, alongside the most common genes and DNA of its rows. Here the sample has about 150,000 distinct CDR3 sequences; about 9% occur a single time. Over 15% of the sample belongs to the ten largest clones.

The treatment or condition label, read with the paper, signifies: allogeneic hematopoietic cell transplantation with graft depleted of TCRalphabeta T cells and CD19 B cells. The transplant recipients were children given TCRalphabeta/CD19-depleted allogeneic hematopoietic cell grafts. The rearrangement combines TRBV20-1 with TRBJ1-1, with 7 bases aligning to TRBD1. This TCR was recovered from a female patient aged 2 to 10 who had a stem cell transplant for congenital amegakaryocytic thrombocytopenia, so the T cells may come from the graft donor. Sequencing used PBMCs, mostly from graft donor cells, obtained 180 days after TCRalphabeta/CD19-depleted stem cell transplant. DNA sequence: TGCAGTGCTGACTCTCGAGCAGGGGGGTACACTGAAGCTTTCTTT. The encoded protein is CSADSRAGGYTEAFF.